This T cell receptor beta chain came from a study of regulatory T cells in long-lasting Graves disease. Time point specified: persistent/refractory GD, antithyroid drugs over 5 years with positive TRAb. PBMCs provided the RNA from which the TCR library was made. Criteria from the American Thyroid Association guidelines were applied to diagnose Graves' disease. The CDR3 has 15 amino acids. Germline lookup yields CDR1 MNHNS and CDR2 SASEGT. The germline V and J ends were trimmed by 6 bases and 1 base, with 15 bases remaining between them. Combining iRepertoire HTBI primers with Arm-PCR of CDR3 regions, the authors built TCR beta libraries. TCRdb re-called the multiplex PCR reads with MiXCR, one entry per CDR3 protein. Of about 470,000 distinct CDR3 sequences listed, 20% to 25% were seen once; the top ten hold 7.1%. There are many counts of this clonotype. What it binds is not known. Notes on the study in general: Comparison showed that persistent patients shared more public clonotypes (2,741) than new patients (around 1,000). Persistent Graves' patients showed a TCR diversity that was lower than that of newly diagnosed ones.

The TCR comes from a female donor with Graves disease. The genes are TRBV6-1 and TRBJ1-2, with D possibly TRBD1 on 6 matching bases. The sample in question was peripheral blood mononuclear cells (PBMCs), obtained when the disease was refractory, from a patient treated with antithyroid drugs. The CDR3 protein is CASSPRTEINYGYTF. CDR3 nucleotides: TGTGCCAGCAGCCCCAGGACAGAGATTAACTATGGCTACACCTTC.